The 3 T cell receptor beta chains below all came from one sample that was sequenced in a study of blood T cell repertoires in COVID-19. Produced via immunoSEQ multiplex PCR; TCRdb's table is partial and in-frame only. The profile shows 150,000 to 190,000 clones, approximately 84% of them singletons. Material: peripheral blood. These receptors all stem from a woman aged 55-75 years with COVID-19, enrolled during active disease.

This rearrangement joins TRBV4-2 to TRBJ1-5, with D perhaps matching TRBD1 (5 bases). Germline CDR1 and CDR2: LGHNA and YNFKEQ. Trimming shortened V by 0 bases and J by 1 base, and 16 bases separated the two germline ends. The CDR3 loop spans 18 amino acids. The CDR3 sequence is CASSQESIRGVSNQPQHF. The CDR3 DNA follows: TGTGCCAGCAGCCAAGAATCGATTCGGGGGGTGAGCAATCAGCCCCAGCATTTT.

The chain is built from TRBV10-1 and TRBJ1-2, with TRBD1 matching 8 bases. The germline V gene has CDR1 WNHNN and CDR2 SYGVQD (reference sequence). The CDR3 loop spans 17 amino acids. J was trimmed by 5 bases and V by 0 bases; bases with no gene match: 11. CDR3 protein: CASSESSRGQGYYGYTF. CDR3 sequence (DNA): TGCGCCAGCAGTGAGTCTAGCAGGGGGCAGGGCTATTATGGCTACACCTTC.

The chain couples TRBV11-1 to TRBJ1-2, with TRBD1 identical over 7 bases. Trimming at V came to 4 bases and at J to 8 bases, leaving 10 bases not matched to a gene. Germline V gene data show CDR1 as SGHAT and CDR2 as FQDESV (reference sequence). The CDR3 spans 14 residues. The CDR3 reads CASSSPGQLKGYTF. The CDR3 nucleotides read TGTGCCAGCAGCTCGCCGGGACAGCTGAAGGGCTACACCTTC.